A single sample is the source of the 11 T cell receptor beta chains below, sequenced in a study of blood T cell repertoires in COVID-19 (dated by TCRdb to the early 2020s). Libraries were made using the immunoSEQ multiplex PCR assay. Sourced from immuneACCESS, this table was stored by TCRdb with only in-frame sequences that have V and J called. A share of the clones is absent; for the studies checked, an unresolved V gene accounts for under half, and the remainder has no known explanation. This sample gives about 220,000 clones in total; 80% to 85% of them show up just once. The top ten clones comprise approximately 5.6% of the sample. Material: peripheral blood. The receptor set was obtained from a woman aged 70-85 years with COVID-19, enrolled during active disease.

The J gene is TRBJ2-2, the V gene TRBV7-3; the match to TRBD2 covers 7 bases. The junction had 6 bases not matched to a gene; V was cut back by 5 bases and J by 3 bases. From germline, CDR1 is SGHTA and CDR2 FQGTGA. The CDR3 is 15 residues long. In nucleotides, the CDR3 is TGTGCCAGCAGCAATCGGGGGGTGGACACCGGGGAGCTGTTTTTT. This gives the protein CASSNRGVDTGELFF.

This chain connects TRBV5-1 to TRBJ2-4; possibly TRBD1 for D (5 bases). Germline V lookup: CDR1 SGHRS, CDR2 YFSETQ. The length of the CDR3 is 16 residues. V lost 4 bases, J lost 0 bases, and 14 bases lay in between. The CDR3, as DNA: TGCGCCAGCAGCAATCAGGGTTTGGTAGCCAAAAACATTCAGTACTTC. Translating gives CASSNQGLVAKNIQYF.

The rearrangement joins TRBV25-1 to TRBJ1-1, with TRBD1 matching 8 bases. This CDR3 region has 14 residues. Germline lookup yields CDR1 MGHDK and CDR2 SYGVNS. V shed 6 bases and J 0 bases; nucleotides not matched to a gene: 3. The CDR3 DNA is TGTGCCAGCAGACGGGACAGGATGAACACTGAAGCTTTCTTT. Translation: CASRRDRMNTEAFF.

The count of this clone is one. The rearrangement links TRBV19 to TRBJ1-2; a possible D gene is TRBD1 (6 bases). This CDR3 has 15 residues. V was cut by 2 bases and J by 4 bases, with 14 bases left in between. Per the germline V gene, CDR1 is LNHDA and CDR2 is SQIVND (reference sequence). CDR3 DNA sequence: TGTGCCAGTAGTATACTCCCAGGGGAGTCCTATGGCTACACCTTC. Its translation is CASSILPGESYGYTF.

CDR3 amino acids: CASSVGSPGFGEKLFF. Written as DNA, the CDR3 is TGTGCCAGCAGTGTCGGTTCACCGGGTTTTGGCGAAAAACTGTTTTTT. The V gene is TRBV28, the J gene TRBJ1-4; D gene unclear. V lost 5 bases to trimming and J lost 8 bases, with 21 bases between them. The CDR3 length is 16 residues. The V gene's germline CDR1 is MDHEN and CDR2 SYDVKM.

The chain combines TRBV30 with TRBJ1-6; D uncertain. V was cut by 3 bases and J by 7 bases, with 4 bases left in between. Germline V lookup: CDR1 GTSNPN, CDR2 SVGIG (reference sequence). The CDR3 has 11 residues. CDR3 in amino acids: CAWRLNSPLHF. The CDR3 DNA reads TGTGCCTGGAGACTGAATTCACCCCTCCACTTT.

The V gene is TRBV12-3 or TRBV12-4, the J gene TRBJ2-1; no firm D call. Trimming stripped 3 bases from V and 5 bases from J, with 5 bases between. This CDR3 is 12 amino acids long. CDR3 protein: CASSLLDNEQFF. DNA of the CDR3: TGTGCCAGCAGTTTGTTAGACAATGAGCAGTTCTTC.

This clone was found once. This sequence joins TRBV14 and TRBJ2-7; D is perhaps TRBD1 (5 bases). The CDR3 runs 15 residues. V was cut by 1 base and J by 2 bases, with 12 bases left in between. Germline values: CDR1 SGHDN, CDR2 FVKESK. As DNA, the CDR3 is TGTGCCAGCAGCCAAGGGTCAGGGCCGACCTACGAGCAGTACTTC. Translation gives CASSQGSGPTYEQYF.

This clone was detected only a few times. V is TRBV6-2 or TRBV6-3 and J is TRBJ1-5; possible D gene TRBD1, 5 bases. V was trimmed by 0 bases and J by 9 bases, leaving 6 bases between them. The CDR3 has 12 amino acids. CDR1 is MNHEY, CDR2 SVGEGT, per germline. The CDR3 DNA sequence: TGTGCCAGCAGTTACTCGGGGGGGCCCCAGCATTTT. Amino acids: CASSYSGGPQHF.

The CDR3 is CASRLGLAGYNEQFF. The CDR3 DNA is TGTGCAAGTCGCCTTGGGCTAGCTGGTTACAATGAGCAGTTCTTC. V is TRBV12-2 and J is TRBJ2-1; TRBD2 was called by the table and not checked on the DNA. TRBV12-2 is termed a pseudogene. The CDR3 runs to 15 residues.

The V gene is TRBV7-2, the J gene TRBJ2-5; possibly TRBD1 for D (7 bases). V shed 5 bases and J shed 4 bases, with 11 bases lying between them. CDR1 is SGHTA and CDR2 is FQGNSA in the germline V gene. The CDR3 extends over 13 amino acids. For the CDR3, the DNA is TGTGCCAGCAGCCCAGGGGGGAGAGAGACCCAGTACTTC. Protein product: CASSPGGRETQYF.